This T cell receptor beta chain is drawn from a study of OX40 agonist ivuxolimab in advanced cancers. Study background: In three patients, partial responses were observed, one with hepatocellular carcinoma and two with cutaneous melanoma.

V gave up 1 base and J gave up 1 base, with 7 bases separating them. In germline, CDR1 is SGHTA, CDR2 FQGNSA. This CDR3 spans 15 amino acids. Data came from immunoSEQ multiplex PCR; TCRdb stores just in-frame clones and leaves some out. The repertoire holds more than 85,000 clones, with roughly 87% as singletons. This specimen consisted of CD4+ or CD8+ T cells sorted from blood, obtained in a trial of the OX40 agonist ivuxolimab. The V call is TRBV7-2, the J call TRBJ2-2; D unclear. The clonotype comes from an adult with an advanced solid tumor such as melanoma, head and neck, liver or kidney cancer. The CDR3 coding sequence is TGTGCCAGCAGCTTAGTGCGGCTGAACACCGGGGAGCTGTTTTTT. Translated: CASSLVRLNTGELFF.